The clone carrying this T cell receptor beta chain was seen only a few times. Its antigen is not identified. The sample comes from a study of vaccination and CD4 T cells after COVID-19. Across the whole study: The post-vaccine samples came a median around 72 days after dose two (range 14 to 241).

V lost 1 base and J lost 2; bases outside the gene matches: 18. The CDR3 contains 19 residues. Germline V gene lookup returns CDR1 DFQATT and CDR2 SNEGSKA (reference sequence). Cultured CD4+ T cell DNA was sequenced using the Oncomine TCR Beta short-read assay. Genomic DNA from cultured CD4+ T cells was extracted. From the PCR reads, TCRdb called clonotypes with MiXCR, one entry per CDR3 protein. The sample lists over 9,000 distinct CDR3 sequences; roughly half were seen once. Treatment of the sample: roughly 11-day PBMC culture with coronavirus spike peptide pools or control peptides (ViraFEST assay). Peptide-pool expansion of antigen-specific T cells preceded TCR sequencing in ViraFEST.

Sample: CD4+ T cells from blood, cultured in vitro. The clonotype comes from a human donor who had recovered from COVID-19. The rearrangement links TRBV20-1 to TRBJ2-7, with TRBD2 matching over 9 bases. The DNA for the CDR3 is TGCAGTGCTAGAGCCAGGCGGGAGGGCCGAAGATTTACGACCTACGAGCAGTACTTC. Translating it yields CSARARREGRRFTTYEQYF.